This T cell receptor (beta chain) was found in a study of regulatory T cells in long-lasting Graves disease. Study results and caveats: It was in persistent disease that TRBV28, TRBJ1-2 and TRBJ2-5 were favored.

With 5 bases removed from V and 3 bases from J, the gap between germline ends came to 14 bases. Per germline, CDR1 SGHDN and CDR2 FVKESK. CDR3 length: 14 residues. The time point is: persistent/refractory GD, antithyroid drugs over 5 years with positive TRAb. RNA isolated from PBMCs was used to make the TCR library. According to the study, TCR beta libraries were built with iRepertoire HTBI primers and CDR3-region Arm-PCR. TCRdb reprocessed the multiplex PCR reads with MiXCR, giving one entry per CDR3 protein. The sample yields approximately 360,000 distinct CDR3 sequences, roughly 25% seen once. About this clonotype: The target antigen is unknown.

The chain links TRBV14 to TRBJ2-7, with D tentatively TRBD2 (5 bases). The receptor was derived from a middle-aged woman with Graves disease. The sequenced sample was peripheral blood mononuclear cells (PBMCs), obtained when the disease was refractory, from a patient treated with antithyroid drugs. CDR3 in amino acids: CASSYSAGLYEQYF. CDR3 in DNA: TGTGCCAGCAGCTATTCCGCGGGCCTCTACGAGCAGTACTTC.